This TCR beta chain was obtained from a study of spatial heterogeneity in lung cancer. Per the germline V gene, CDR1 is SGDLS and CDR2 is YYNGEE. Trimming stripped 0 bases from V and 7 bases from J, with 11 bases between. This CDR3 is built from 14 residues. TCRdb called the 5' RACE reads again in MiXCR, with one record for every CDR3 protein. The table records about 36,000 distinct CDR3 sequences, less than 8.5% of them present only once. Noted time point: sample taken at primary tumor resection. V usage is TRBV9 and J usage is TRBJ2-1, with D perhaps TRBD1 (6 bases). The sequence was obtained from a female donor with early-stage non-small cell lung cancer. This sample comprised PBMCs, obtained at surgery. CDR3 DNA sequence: TGTGCCAGCAGCGTAGAGGGGGAGTTGAATGAGCAGTTCTTC. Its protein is CASSVEGELNEQFF.